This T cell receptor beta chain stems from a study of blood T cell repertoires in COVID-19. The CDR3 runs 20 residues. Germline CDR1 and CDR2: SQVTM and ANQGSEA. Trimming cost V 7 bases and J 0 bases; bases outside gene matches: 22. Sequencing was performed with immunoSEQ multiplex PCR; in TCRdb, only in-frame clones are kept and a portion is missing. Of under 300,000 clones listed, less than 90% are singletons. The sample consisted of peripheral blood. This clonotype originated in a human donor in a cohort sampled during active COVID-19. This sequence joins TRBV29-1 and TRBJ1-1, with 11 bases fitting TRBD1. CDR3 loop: CSAHGWTGGRGLAMNTEAFF. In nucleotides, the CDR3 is TGCAGCGCCCATGGTTGGACAGGGGGCCGGGGGCTGGCTATGAACACTGAAGCTTTCTTT. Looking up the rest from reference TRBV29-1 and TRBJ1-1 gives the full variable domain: SAVISQKPSRDICQRGTSLTIQCQVDSQVTMMFWYRQQPGQSLTLIATANQGSEATYESGFVIDKFPISRPNLTFSTLTVSNMSPEDSSIYLCSAHGWTGGRGLAMNTEAFFGQGTRLTVV.